The text below deals with one T cell receptor (beta chain). This clone is a singleton in its sample. Its recognized antigen is unknown. Nothing much larger sits one base from this clone, and base qualities are not available. The sample comes from a study of blood T cell repertoires in COVID-19 (dated by TCRdb to between 2020 and 2021). For the study in its entirety: Samples covering the acute and convalescent phases of COVID-19 were provided by collaborators in the United States, Italy and Spain. The material from the prospective study consisted of cDNA or gDNA derived from T cells, B-cell-depleted T cells, or PBMCs. Subjects who had been exposed to COVID-19, were actively infected with it, or had recovered from it provided the deeply sampled blood TCRbeta repertoires that made up the dataset. The repertoires were released in a freely available public database intended as a resource for research on the immune response to SARS-CoV-2. Samples came from the ongoing ImmuneRACE study (first 160 participants) plus 1,254 subjects from 6 global collaborators. Nearly every sample came with metadata listing a de-identified subject ID, COVID-19 status, age in years and sex. Where available, HLA class I and class II types were taken from metadata supplied by the sample provider and were not determined by assay-based typing.

The paper as a whole reports these results and caveats: The quantity of clinical and demographic metadata differed by source and by participant and was supplied without curation.

One collaborating source in Seattle enrolled patients during active infection and followed them longitudinally through the course of disease. Collaborating institutions collected whole blood in K2EDTA tubes following their own protocols. For TCRbeta analysis, collaborator samples were shipped as frozen whole blood, as isolated PBMCs, or as DNA extracted from either sample type. Taken from cysteine to phenylalanine, the CDR3 has 13 residues. Only the CDR3 region is kept as DNA, spanning 39 bases read in frame from base 1. The germline V gene encodes CDR1 SGHAT and CDR2 FQNNGV. The junction carries 14 bases between V and J, which are trimmed by 5 bases and 7 bases respectively. TCRbeta CDR3 regions were amplified from genomic DNA using the immunoSEQ Assay, a bias-controlled multiplex PCR. Concerning the study's data processing: The number of nucleated cells in each sample was estimated from the amplification of reference gene primers within the assay. To quantify the absolute abundance of each unique TCRbeta CDR3 rearrangement, sequence reads were collapsed and filtered. For each sample, productive Simpson clonality was calculated as the square root of Simpson's diversity index over productive rearrangements. TCRdb re-hosts the immuneACCESS table, in-frame sequences only. Its copies lack some clones; in the studies checked, an unresolved V gene accounts for under half of them, and the cause for the rest is not known. V, J and clone size reflect that table, while D and trimming were determined from the DNA. Recorded for this sample are about 220,000 clones; almost 85% of them occurred a single time. The ten most abundant clones make up 2% to 3% of the sample.

The specimen sequenced was peripheral blood. The TCR was taken from a woman aged 65 to 85 with COVID-19, enrolled during active disease. The chain employs TRBV11-2 and TRBJ1-2; D gene: possibly TRBD1, on 6 matching bases. The CDR3 protein sequence reads: CASSPTGNSGYTF. The sequence in DNA is TGTGCCAGCAGCCCTACAGGGAATAGTGGCTACACCTTC.